The 20 T cell receptor beta chains below come from one sample, sequenced in a study of blood T cells in healthy people across ages. Using a J-beta primer mix together with a sample-barcoded 5' primer, a second PCR was run for 7 to 11 cycles. In TCRdb, the 5' RACE reads were re-called with MiXCR into one record per CDR3 protein. The sample carries around 2 million distinct CDR3 sequences, roughly 43% recorded once. Sequencing was done on a sample of blood. The receptors derive from a human donor in good health.

This rearrangement joins TRBV20-1 to TRBJ1-3, with D possibly being TRBD1 (5 bases). V lost 0 bases and J 1 base, leaving 13 bases between the germline ends. The CDR3 sequence is 16 residues long. Per the germline V gene, CDR1 is DFQATT and CDR2 is SNEGSKA (reference sequence). The CDR3 sequence: CSARDPRQGSGNTIYF. The CDR3 region has the DNA TGCAGTGCTAGAGATCCAAGGCAGGGTTCTGGAAACACCATATATTTT.

V is TRBV7-2 and J is TRBJ1-2; the match to TRBD1 covers 8 bases. The CDR3 is 16 amino acids. V shed 5 bases and J 4 bases; nucleotides not matched to a gene: 12. CDR1 and CDR2 from the germline V gene are SGHTA and FQGNSA. CDR3 in amino acids: CASSGEWTGRAYGYTF. The CDR3 coding sequence is TGTGCCAGCAGCGGGGAATGGACAGGGCGGGCCTATGGCTACACCTTC.

The V call is TRBV7-8, the J call TRBJ2-5; TRBD2 matches at 8 bases. The V gene end was trimmed by 4 bases and the J gene end by 3 bases; junction bases not matched to a gene: 4. Germline V gene sequence: CDR1 SGHVS, CDR2 FQNEAQ. This CDR3 comprises 14 residues. As DNA, the CDR3 is TGTGCCAGCAGCTACGGGGGGGCTAAAGAGACCCAGTACTTC. It specifies CASSYGGAKETQYF.

A few counts support this clonotype. V usage is TRBV20-1 and J usage is TRBJ1-5; D is ambiguous. This CDR3 comprises 12 residues. Trimming took off 1 base at V and 7 bases at J, with 8 bases between the two ends. CDR1 and CDR2 (germline): DFQATT, SNEGSKA (reference sequence). This chain's CDR3 is CSARVLGQPQHF. CDR3 bases: TGCAGTGCTAGAGTCCTAGGGCAGCCCCAGCATTTT.

The chain employs TRBV5-1 and TRBJ2-3; D remains unclear. Trimming cost V 5 bases and J 6 bases, with 13 bases left between them. This CDR3 comprises 13 residues. From germline, CDR1 is SGHRS and CDR2 YFSETQ. The CDR3 loop reads CASSTTLADTQYF. CDR3 nucleotide sequence: TGCGCCAGCAGTACAACTCTCGCGGATACGCAGTATTTT. Drawing the rest from reference TRBV5-1 and TRBJ2-3, the complete variable domain is KAGVTQTPRYLIKTRGQQVTLSCSPISGHRSVSWYQQTPGQGLQFLFEYFSETQRNKGNFPGRFSGRQFSNSRSEMNVSTLELGDSALYLCASSTTLADTQYFGPGTRLTVL.

The genes are TRBV4-3 and TRBJ2-7, with 9 bases identical to TRBD2. CDR1 is LGHNA, CDR2 YSLEER, per germline. V trimming: 4 bases; J trimming: 2 bases; junction bases outside the gene matches: 6. The length of the CDR3 is 15 residues. The CDR3, as DNA: TGCGCCAGCAGCCCTATGACTAGCGGAACCTACGAGCAGTACTTC. This translates into CASSPMTSGTYEQYF.

The genes are TRBV11-1 and TRBJ2-7, with unresolved D. The CDR3 spans 14 residues. V was clipped by 5 bases and J by 0 bases, with 11 bases between them. Germline V gene sequence: CDR1 SGHAT, CDR2 FQDESV (reference sequence). The CDR3 region is CASSRSTGSYEQYF. Here the CDR3 DNA reads TGTGCCAGCAGCCGTTCGACCGGCTCCTACGAGCAGTACTTC.

This clonotype was seen only a few times. The gene calls are TRBV2 and TRBJ1-2, with D perhaps TRBD1 (5 bases). The CDR3 is 15 residues long. Germline V gene lookup returns CDR1 SNHLY and CDR2 FYNNEI. The germline V and J ends were trimmed by 5 bases and 1 base, with 14 bases remaining between them. The CDR3 DNA is TGTGCCAGCAGTAGACAGCGAAGCCTTAACTATGGCTACACCTTC. Residues: CASSRQRSLNYGYTF.

V gene TRBV6-5 combines with J gene TRBJ2-7, with TRBD2 matching 14 bases. Trimming removed 6 bases from V and 7 bases from J; junction bases left unmatched: 5. Germline CDR1 reads MNHEY; CDR2 reads SVGAGI. This CDR3 comprises 14 residues. The CDR3 nucleotides read TGTGCCAGCAGACGCGGACTAGCGGGGGGTGAGCAGTACTTC. Translation gives CASRRGLAGGEQYF.

This clonotype appeared a few times. In DNA form, the CDR3 reads TGTGCCACGCTGGGGCCATCGACAGATTCCTACGAGCAGTACTTC. This translates into CATLGPSTDSYEQYF. The chain is built from TRBV6-1 and TRBJ2-7; perhaps TRBD1 as D (5 bases). V was trimmed by 10 bases and J by 1 base, leaving 20 bases between them. This CDR3 contains 15 residues. Per germline, CDR1 MNHNS and CDR2 SASEGT.

This clonotype has just a few counts. This chain links TRBV9 with TRBJ1-4; 8 bases align to TRBD1. V shed 3 bases, J shed 3 bases, and the junction held 4 bases outside the gene matches. This CDR3 is 15 amino acids long. CDR1 is SGDLS, CDR2 YYNGEE, per germline. The CDR3 protein is CASSAGTGPNEKLFF. DNA for the CDR3: TGTGCCAGCAGCGCAGGGACAGGACCTAATGAAAAACTGTTTTTT.

This clonotype was detected a few times. V usage is TRBV5-1 and J usage is TRBJ2-1; D gene unclear. The V gene lost 0 bases and the J gene lost 6 bases, with 10 bases spanning the gap. The CDR3 consists of 14 residues. Germline V gene data show CDR1 as SGHRS and CDR2 as YFSETQ. The CDR3, as DNA: TGCGCCAGCAGCTTGGTTTCGGGTGTCAATGAGCAGTTCTTC. It encodes CASSLVSGVNEQFF.

The chain has TRBV12-3 or TRBV12-4 and TRBJ1-4, with D possibly matching TRBD1 (6 bases). V was shortened by 6 bases and J by 1 base, with 12 bases between the two germline ends. The CDR3 spans 15 residues. The CDR3 is CASSFTGLTNEKLFF. The DNA for the CDR3 is TGTGCCAGCAGCTTTACAGGGTTAACTAATGAAAAACTGTTTTTT.

The chain employs TRBV7-2 and TRBJ1-5; a possible D gene is TRBD1 (5 bases). Trimming removed 1 base from V and 0 bases from J, with 13 bases in between. Germline V gene sequence: CDR1 SGHTA, CDR2 FQGNSA. CDR3 length: 17 amino acids. The CDR3 DNA reads as TGTGCCAGCAGCTTAGAAGGGGCAGGACATAGCAATCAGCCCCAGCATTTT. Its translation: CASSLEGAGHSNQPQHF.

This clonotype was detected only a few times. The genes are TRBV3-1 and TRBJ2-1; D may be TRBD2 (5 bases). CDR1 is LGHDT, CDR2 YNNKEL, per germline (reference sequence). This CDR3 comprises 18 residues. With 6 bases removed from V and 2 bases from J, the gap between germline ends came to 23 bases. CDR3 in amino acids: CASSSPGFGVGTYNEQFF. The CDR3 DNA is TGTGCCAGCAGTTCCCCTGGGTTCGGGGTCGGCACCTACAATGAGCAGTTCTTC.

The table lists this clonotype with a few counts. DNA for the CDR3: TGTGCCAGCAGCGGACGCAGAAGCATGGCCGACAATGAGCAGTTCTTC. Translating gives CASSGRRSMADNEQFF. The rearrangement joins TRBV9 to TRBJ2-1; D is unclear. The germline CDR1 and CDR2 sequences are SGDLS and YYNGEE. The CDR3 runs to 16 residues. Trimming shortened V by 3 bases and J by 5 bases, and 18 bases separated the two germline ends.

This clonotype has just a few counts. The chain uses TRBV6-6 and TRBJ2-7; D is possibly TRBD2 (6 bases). Trimming removed 2 bases from V and 1 base from J, with 9 bases in between. The CDR3 runs 14 residues. From germline, CDR1 is MNHNY and CDR2 SVGAGI (reference sequence). The CDR3 sequence is CASSYPGGSYEQYF. CDR3 DNA sequence: TGTGCCAGCAGTTACCCCGGGGGTTCCTACGAGCAGTACTTC.

The genes are TRBV14 and TRBJ2-4, with D possibly TRBD1 on 6 matching bases. V was pared by 1 base and J by 13 bases, with 26 bases between. This CDR3 has 17 residues. Germline V gene data show CDR1 as SGHDN and CDR2 as FVKESK. The CDR3 loop is CASSQAVGQGRRGEQYF. CDR3 DNA: TGTGCCAGCAGCCAAGCGGTCGGCCAGGGGCGTCGAGGGGAGCAGTACTTC.

The chain carries TRBV7-9 and TRBJ2-3, with 8 bases lining up with TRBD2. V lost 5 bases and J lost 3; bases outside the gene matches: 10. There are 16 residues in the CDR3. The germline gives CDR1 SEHNR, CDR2 FQNEAQ (reference sequence). The CDR3 DNA follows: TGTGCCAGCAGCCGGGACTTAGCGGGGCAGACAGATACGCAGTATTTT. It yields the protein CASSRDLAGQTDTQYF.

The chain is built from TRBV28 and TRBJ1-1; D is possibly TRBD1 (6 bases). Trimming took off 5 bases at V and 8 bases at J, with 18 bases between the two ends. The length of the CDR3 is 14 residues. Per the germline V gene, CDR1 is MDHEN and CDR2 is SYDVKM. CDR3 nucleotide sequence: TGTGCCAGCAGTCCGGACAGCCCAGTGAGGGAAGCTTTCTTT. Protein sequence: CASSPDSPVREAFF.